The rows below give T cell receptor beta chains drawn from one sample of a study of blood T cell repertoires in COVID-19. Generated by immunoSEQ multiplex PCR, the TCRdb table keeps only in-frame clones and is missing some. The table has a few hundred thousand clones, over 80% seen once. The sample consisted of peripheral blood. The receptor source for this set is a man in his 60s who had recovered from COVID-19. The CDR3 runs from the conserved cysteine through the conserved F or W. D genes are given only for firm matches.

V gene,J gene,D gene,CDR3 protein
TRBV3-1/TRBV3-2,TRBJ1-3,-,CASSQVPGGNTIYF
TRBV24-1,TRBJ2-3,TRBD1,CATSDLKVGRGSTDTQYF
TRBV19,TRBJ1-5,-,CASTKIKGGGQPQHF
TRBV19,TRBJ2-7,-,CASSTKGVKSYEQYF
TRBV4-1,TRBJ2-1,-,CASSQDPFGAGLNIGEQFF
TRBV11-2,TRBJ2-3,-,CASSPLDTQYF
TRBV7-3,TRBJ2-2,-,CASSLTHAGTGELFF
TRBV10-1,TRBJ2-7,-,CASSESRHHEQYF
TRBV30,TRBJ2-7,-,CAWSVLSRTEEQYF
TRBV19,TRBJ2-2,TRBD1,CASNRGGDTGELFF
TRBV6-5,TRBJ1-5,-,CATRTHSSGQPQHF
TRBV7-9,TRBJ2-4,TRBD2,CASSLGGLAGLKNIQYF
TRBV5-4,TRBJ2-7,-,CASSWTGEDEQYF
TRBV6-6,TRBJ2-1,-,CASSYGLTYNEQFF
TRBV14,TRBJ2-6,-,CASSHLGANVLTF
TRBV7-9,TRBJ1-2,TRBD1,CASSLGGQGGPSYTF
TRBV24-1,TRBJ1-1,TRBD1,CATAAGTGSNTEAFF
TRBV11-2,TRBJ2-1,-,CASRNPGRPHNEQFF
TRBV4-1,TRBJ2-7,-,CASSQESNPLLGEQYF
TRBV6-5,TRBJ1-4,-,CASSYSRVEDEKLFF
TRBV4-1,TRBJ2-5,TRBD1,CASSQRQGQETQYF
TRBV2,TRBJ1-1,-,CASSWDNSVEAFF
TRBV10-3,TRBJ1-5,-,CAISTDSNQPQHF
TRBV4-1,TRBJ1-1,-,CASSQDRVGWTEAFF
TRBV29-1,TRBJ1-1,TRBD1,CSVRDRVITEAFF
TRBV7-9,TRBJ1-1,-,CASSYRERDEAFF
TRBV15,TRBJ1-1,-,CATSRDLTGGTLNTEAFF
TRBV5-1,TRBJ2-1,TRBD1,CASSLVGQGFNEQFF
TRBV6-5,TRBJ2-3,-,CASRDWPLQYF
TRBV2,TRBJ1-2,TRBD1,CASSDLQGVLGYTF
TRBV2,TRBJ1-1,TRBD1,CASSDGKRQGPEAFF
TRBV30,TRBJ2-7,-,CAWGVGGVTLKAYEQYF
TRBV30,TRBJ1-4,-,CAWSRPYEKLFF
TRBV18,TRBJ2-3,TRBD1,CASSIGGADTQYF
TRBV6-5,TRBJ1-1,-,CASSIPTGEAFF
TRBV14,TRBJ2-3,-,CASSPMEGRTDTQYF
TRBV27,TRBJ1-2,-,CASSHKINYGYTF
TRBV6-5,TRBJ1-1,TRBD1,CASRDRREAEAFF
TRBV5-1,TRBJ2-5,-,CASSLAGVQQETQYF
TRBV6-5,TRBJ2-3,TRBD1,CATGPGQGLITQYF
TRBV29-1,TRBJ2-2,-,CSVGWREDTGELFF
TRBV11-2,TRBJ2-1,TRBD1,CASSLADRGAANEQFF
TRBV30,TRBJ2-7,-,CAWGRRAPYEQYF
TRBV5-6,TRBJ2-3,-,CASTPGGLDTQYF
TRBV9,TRBJ2-3,-,CASSVRLTDTQYF
TRBV19,TRBJ1-1,TRBD1,CASIPGQGVSTEAFF
TRBV7-9,TRBJ1-6,TRBD1,CASSSQGSDSPLHF